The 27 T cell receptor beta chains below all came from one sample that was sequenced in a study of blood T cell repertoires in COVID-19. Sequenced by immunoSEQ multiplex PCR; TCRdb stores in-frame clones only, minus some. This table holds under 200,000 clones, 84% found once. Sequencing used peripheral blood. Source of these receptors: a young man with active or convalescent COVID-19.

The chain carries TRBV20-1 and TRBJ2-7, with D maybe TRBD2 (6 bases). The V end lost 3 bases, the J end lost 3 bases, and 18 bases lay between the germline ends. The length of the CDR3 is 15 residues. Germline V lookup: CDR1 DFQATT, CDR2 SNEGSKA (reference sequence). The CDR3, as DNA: TGCAGTGCTAGTGGCTCGGCTAGCGTTGTCTACGAGCAGTACTTC. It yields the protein CSASGSASVVYEQYF.

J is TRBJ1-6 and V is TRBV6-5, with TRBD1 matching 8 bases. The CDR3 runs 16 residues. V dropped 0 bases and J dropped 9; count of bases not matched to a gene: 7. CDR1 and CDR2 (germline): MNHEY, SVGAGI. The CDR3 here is CASSYSGGTGGSPLHF. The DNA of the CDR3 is TGTGCCAGCAGTTACTCAGGGGGGACAGGAGGTTCACCCCTCCACTTT.

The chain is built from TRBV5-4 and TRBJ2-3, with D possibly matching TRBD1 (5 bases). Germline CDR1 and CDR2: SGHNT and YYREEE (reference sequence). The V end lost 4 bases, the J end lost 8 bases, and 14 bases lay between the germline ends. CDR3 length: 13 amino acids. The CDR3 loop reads CASSRTEQATQYF. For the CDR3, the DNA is TGTGCCAGCAGCCGCACAGAACAGGCTACGCAGTATTTT.

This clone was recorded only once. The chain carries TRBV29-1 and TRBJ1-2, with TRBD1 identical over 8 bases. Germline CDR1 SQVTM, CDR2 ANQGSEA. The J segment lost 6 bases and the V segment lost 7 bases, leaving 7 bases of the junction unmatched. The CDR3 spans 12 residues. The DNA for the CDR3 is TGCAGCGGCACGGACAGGGTAGATGGCTACACCTTC. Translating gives CSGTDRVDGYTF.

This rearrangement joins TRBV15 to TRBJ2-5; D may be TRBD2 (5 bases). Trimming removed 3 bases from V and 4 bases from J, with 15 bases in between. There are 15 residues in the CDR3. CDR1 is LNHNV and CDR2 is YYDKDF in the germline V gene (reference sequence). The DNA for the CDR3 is TGTGCCACCAGCAGGGATCGTGATGGGAGAGAGACCCAGTACTTC. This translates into CATSRDRDGRETQYF.

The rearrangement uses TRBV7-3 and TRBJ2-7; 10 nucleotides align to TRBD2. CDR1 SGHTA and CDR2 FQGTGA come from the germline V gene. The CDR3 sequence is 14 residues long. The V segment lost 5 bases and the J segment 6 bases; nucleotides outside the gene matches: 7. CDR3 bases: TGTGCCAGCAGCCCGCTAGCGGGAGTATCCGAGCAGTACTTC. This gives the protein CASSPLAGVSEQYF.

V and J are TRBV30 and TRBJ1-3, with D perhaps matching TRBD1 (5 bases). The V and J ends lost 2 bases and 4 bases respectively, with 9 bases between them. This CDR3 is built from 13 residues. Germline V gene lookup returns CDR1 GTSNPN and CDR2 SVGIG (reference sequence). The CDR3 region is CAWSTGGGNTIYF. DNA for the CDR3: TGTGCCTGGAGTACTGGGGGGGGAAACACCATATATTTT. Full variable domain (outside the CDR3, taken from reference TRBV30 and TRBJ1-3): SQTIHQWPATLVQPVGSPLSLECTVEGTSNPNLYWYRQAAGRGLQLLFYSVGIGQISSEVPQNLSASRPQDRQFILSSKKLLLSDSGFYLCAWSTGGGNTIYFGEGSWLTVV.

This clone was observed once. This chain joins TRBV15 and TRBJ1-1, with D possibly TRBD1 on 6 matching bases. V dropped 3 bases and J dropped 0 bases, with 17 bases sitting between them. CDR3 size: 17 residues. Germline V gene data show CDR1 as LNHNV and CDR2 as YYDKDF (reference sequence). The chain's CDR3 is CATSSGQGRSLNTEAFF. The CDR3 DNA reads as TGTGCCACCAGCAGTGGTCAGGGGCGTTCGTTGAACACTGAAGCTTTCTTT.

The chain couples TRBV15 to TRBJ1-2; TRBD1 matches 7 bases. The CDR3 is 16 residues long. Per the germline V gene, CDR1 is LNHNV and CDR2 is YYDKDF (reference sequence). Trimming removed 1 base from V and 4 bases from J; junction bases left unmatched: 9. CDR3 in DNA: TGTGCCACCAGCAGAGCAGGGGGAGGTACAAGCTATGGCTACACCTTC. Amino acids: CATSRAGGGTSYGYTF.

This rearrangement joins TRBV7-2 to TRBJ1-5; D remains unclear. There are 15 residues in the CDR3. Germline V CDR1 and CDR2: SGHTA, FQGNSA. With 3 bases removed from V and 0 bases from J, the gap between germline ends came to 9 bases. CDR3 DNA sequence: TGTGCCAGCAGCTTTTCGAGGAATAGCAATCAGCCCCAGCATTTT. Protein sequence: CASSFSRNSNQPQHF.

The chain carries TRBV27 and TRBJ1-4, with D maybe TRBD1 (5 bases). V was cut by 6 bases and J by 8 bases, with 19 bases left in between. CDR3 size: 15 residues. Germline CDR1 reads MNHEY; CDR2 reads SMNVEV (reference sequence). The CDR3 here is CASRSARGIGEKLFF. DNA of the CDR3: TGTGCCAGCAGATCCGCTCGGGGGATTGGCGAAAAACTGTTTTTT.

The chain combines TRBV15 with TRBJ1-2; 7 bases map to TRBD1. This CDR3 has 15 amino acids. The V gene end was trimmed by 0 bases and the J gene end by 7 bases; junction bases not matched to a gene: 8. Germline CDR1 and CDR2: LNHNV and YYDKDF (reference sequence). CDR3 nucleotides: TGTGCCACCAGCAGAGAAAGTACAGGGGTTCGTGGCTACACCTTC. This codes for CATSRESTGVRGYTF.

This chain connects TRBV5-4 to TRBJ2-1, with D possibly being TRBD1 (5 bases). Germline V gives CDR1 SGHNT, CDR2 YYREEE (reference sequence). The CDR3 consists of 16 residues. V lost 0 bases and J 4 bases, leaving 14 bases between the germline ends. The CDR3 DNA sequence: TGTGCCAGCAGCTTGGGCGGCAGGGCTCCTTACAATGAGCAGTTCTTC. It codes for CASSLGGRAPYNEQFF.

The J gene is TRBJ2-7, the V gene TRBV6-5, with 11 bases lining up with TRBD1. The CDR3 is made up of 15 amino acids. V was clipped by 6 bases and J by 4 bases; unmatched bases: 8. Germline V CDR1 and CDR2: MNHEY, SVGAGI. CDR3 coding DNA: TGTGCCAGCAGATCGGGACAGGGGGTAGTATACGAGCAGTACTTC. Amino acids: CASRSGQGVVYEQYF.

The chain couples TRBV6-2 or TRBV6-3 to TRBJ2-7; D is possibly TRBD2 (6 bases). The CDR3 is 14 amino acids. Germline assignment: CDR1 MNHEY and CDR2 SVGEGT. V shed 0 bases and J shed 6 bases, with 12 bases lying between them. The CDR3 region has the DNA TGTGCCAGCAGTTACTCGGAGGGGTTCGGCGAGCAGTACTTC. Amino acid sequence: CASSYSEGFGEQYF.

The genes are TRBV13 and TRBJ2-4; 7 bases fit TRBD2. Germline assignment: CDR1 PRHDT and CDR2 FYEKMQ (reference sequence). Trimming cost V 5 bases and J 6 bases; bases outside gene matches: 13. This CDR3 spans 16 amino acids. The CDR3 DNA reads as TGTGCCAGCAGCACTCCTAGCGGCAGCACCTCAAACATTCAGTACTTC. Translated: CASSTPSGSTSNIQYF.

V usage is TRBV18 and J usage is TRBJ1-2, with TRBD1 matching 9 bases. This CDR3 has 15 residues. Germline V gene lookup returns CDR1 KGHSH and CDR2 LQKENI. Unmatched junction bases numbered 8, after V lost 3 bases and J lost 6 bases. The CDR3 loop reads CASSPSPGQGDGYTF. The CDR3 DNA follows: TGTGCCAGCTCACCGAGCCCGGGACAGGGAGATGGCTACACCTTC.

CDR3 nucleotides: TGCGCCAGCAGCTTGGGACAGGGCGTTGAGCCCCAGCATTTT. This encodes CASSLGQGVEPQHF. The gene calls are TRBV5-1 and TRBJ1-5; 7 nucleotides align to TRBD1. Germline V gene lookup returns CDR1 SGHRS and CDR2 YFSETQ. The J segment lost 8 bases and the V segment lost 0 bases, leaving 5 bases of the junction unmatched. The CDR3 contains 14 residues.

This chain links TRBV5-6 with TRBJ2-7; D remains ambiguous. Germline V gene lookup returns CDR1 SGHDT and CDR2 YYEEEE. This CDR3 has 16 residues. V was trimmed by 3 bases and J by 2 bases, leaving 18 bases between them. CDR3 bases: TGTGCCAGCAGCTCTTTGTACAGAATATCCACCTACGAGCAGTACTTC. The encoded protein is CASSSLYRISTYEQYF. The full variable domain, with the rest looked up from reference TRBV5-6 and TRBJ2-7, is DAGVTQSPTHLIKTRGQQVTLRCSPKSGHDTVSWYQQALGQGPQFIFQYYEEEERQRGNFPDRFSGHQFPNYSSELNVNALLLGDSALYLCASSSLYRISTYEQYFGPGTRLTVT.

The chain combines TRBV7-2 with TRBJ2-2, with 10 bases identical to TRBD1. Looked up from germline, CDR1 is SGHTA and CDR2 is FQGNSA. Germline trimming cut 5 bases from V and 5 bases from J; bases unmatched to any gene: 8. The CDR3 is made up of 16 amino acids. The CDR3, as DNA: TGTGCCAGCAGCCTCCGGACAGGGGGGGCTACCGGGGAGCTGTTTTTT. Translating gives CASSLRTGGATGELFF.

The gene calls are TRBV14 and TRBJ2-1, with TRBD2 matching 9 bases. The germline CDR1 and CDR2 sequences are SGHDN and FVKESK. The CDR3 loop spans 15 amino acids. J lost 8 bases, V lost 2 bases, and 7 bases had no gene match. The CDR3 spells CASSQPGGRAYEQFF. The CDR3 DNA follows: TGTGCCAGCAGCCAACCCGGCGGGAGGGCATATGAGCAGTTCTTC. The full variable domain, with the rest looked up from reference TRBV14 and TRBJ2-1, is EAGVTQFPSHSVIEKGQTVTLRCDPISGHDNLYWYRRVMGKEIKFLLHFVKESKQDESGMPNNRFLAERTGGTYSTLKVQPAELEDSGVYFCASSQPGGRAYEQFFGPGTRLTVL.

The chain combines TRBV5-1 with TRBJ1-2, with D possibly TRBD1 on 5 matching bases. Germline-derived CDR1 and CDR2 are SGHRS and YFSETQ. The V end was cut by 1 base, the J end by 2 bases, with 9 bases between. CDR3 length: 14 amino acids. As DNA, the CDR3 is TGCGCCAGCAGCTTGCCAGCAGGGAACTATGGCTACACCTTC. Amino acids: CASSLPAGNYGYTF.

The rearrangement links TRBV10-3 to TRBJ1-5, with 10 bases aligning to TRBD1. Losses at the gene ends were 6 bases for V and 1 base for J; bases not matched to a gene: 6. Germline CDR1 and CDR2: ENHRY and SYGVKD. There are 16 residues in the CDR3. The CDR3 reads CAISSRDRGSNQPQHF. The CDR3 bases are TGTGCCATCAGCAGCCGGGACAGGGGAAGCAATCAGCCCCAGCATTTT.

The CDR3 region is CASSQSVGGSYEQYF. The CDR3 bases are TGCGCCAGCAGTCAATCGGTCGGCGGATCCTACGAGCAGTACTTC. The chain links TRBV23-1 to TRBJ2-7; D unclear. TRBV23-1 qualifies as an ORF whose function is uncertain. The V end was cut by 0 bases, the J end by 1 base, with 10 bases between. The CDR3 totals 15 residues.

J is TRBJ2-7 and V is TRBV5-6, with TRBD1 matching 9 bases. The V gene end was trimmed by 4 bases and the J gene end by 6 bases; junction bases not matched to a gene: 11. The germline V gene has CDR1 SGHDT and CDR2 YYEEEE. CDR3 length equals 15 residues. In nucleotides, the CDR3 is TGTGCCAGCAGCGACCTCCGGGACAGGGCCGGCGAGCAGTACTTC. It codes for CASSDLRDRAGEQYF.

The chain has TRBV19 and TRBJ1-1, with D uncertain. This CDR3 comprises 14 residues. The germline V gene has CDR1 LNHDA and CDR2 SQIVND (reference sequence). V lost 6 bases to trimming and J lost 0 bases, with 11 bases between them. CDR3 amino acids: CASRTAALNTEAFF. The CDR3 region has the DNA TGTGCCAGTAGGACGGCGGCACTGAACACTGAAGCTTTCTTT.

The CDR3: CASSLQGTSYEQYF. The CDR3 DNA reads as TGTGCCAGCAGCTTACAGGGGACCTCCTACGAGCAGTACTTC. The rearrangement links TRBV5-8 to TRBJ2-7, with 7 bases aligning to TRBD1. Germline V gives CDR1 SGHTS, CDR2 YDEGEE. The CDR3 has 14 amino acids. The V gene end was trimmed by 2 bases and the J gene end by 0 bases; junction bases not matched to a gene: 2.